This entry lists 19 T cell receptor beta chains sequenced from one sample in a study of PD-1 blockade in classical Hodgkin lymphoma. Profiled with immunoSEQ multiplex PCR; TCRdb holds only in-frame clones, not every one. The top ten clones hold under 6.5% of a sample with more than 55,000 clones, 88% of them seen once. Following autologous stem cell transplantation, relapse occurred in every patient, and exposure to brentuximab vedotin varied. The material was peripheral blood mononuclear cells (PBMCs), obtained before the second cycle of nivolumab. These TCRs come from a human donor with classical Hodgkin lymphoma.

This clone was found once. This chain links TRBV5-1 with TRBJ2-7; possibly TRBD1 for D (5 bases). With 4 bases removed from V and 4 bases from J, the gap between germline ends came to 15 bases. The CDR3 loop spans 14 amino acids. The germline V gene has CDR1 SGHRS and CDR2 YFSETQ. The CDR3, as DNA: TGCGCCAGCAGCCCCACCCAGGGTTGGTACGAGCAGTACTTC. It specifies CASSPTQGWYEQYF.

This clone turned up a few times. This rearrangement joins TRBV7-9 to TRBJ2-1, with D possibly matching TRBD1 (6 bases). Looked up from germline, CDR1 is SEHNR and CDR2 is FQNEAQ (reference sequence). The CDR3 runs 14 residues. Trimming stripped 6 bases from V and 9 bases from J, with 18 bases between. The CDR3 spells CASRISGRGGEQFF. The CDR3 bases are TGTGCCAGCAGGATAAGTGGTCGAGGGGGTGAGCAGTTCTTC.

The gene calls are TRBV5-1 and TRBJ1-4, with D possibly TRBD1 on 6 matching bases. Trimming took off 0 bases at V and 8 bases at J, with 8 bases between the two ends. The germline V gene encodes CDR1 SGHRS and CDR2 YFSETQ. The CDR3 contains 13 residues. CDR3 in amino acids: CASSLGDREKLFF. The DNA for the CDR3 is TGCGCCAGCAGCTTGGGTGACAGGGAAAAACTGTTTTTT.

The CDR3 protein is CASSFRGGTTEAFF. The CDR3, as DNA: TGTGCCAGCAGTTTCCGTGGGGGGACCACTGAAGCTTTCTTT. V is TRBV6-6 and J is TRBJ1-1, with D possibly being TRBD1 (5 bases). The germline V gene has CDR1 MNHNY and CDR2 SVGAGI (reference sequence). V lost 4 bases and J lost 4, with 13 bases in between. This CDR3 is built from 14 residues.

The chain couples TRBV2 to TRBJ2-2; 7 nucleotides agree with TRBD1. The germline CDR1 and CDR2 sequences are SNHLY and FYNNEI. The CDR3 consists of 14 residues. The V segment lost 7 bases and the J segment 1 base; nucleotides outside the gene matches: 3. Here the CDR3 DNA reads TGTGCCAGCATAGGGACAGAGAACACCGGGGAGCTGTTTTTT. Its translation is CASIGTENTGELFF. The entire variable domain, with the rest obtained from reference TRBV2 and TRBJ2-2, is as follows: EPEVTQTPSHQVTQMGQEVILRCVPISNHLYFYWYRQILGQKVEFLVSFYNNEISEKSEIFDDQFSVERPDGSNFTLKIRSTKLEDSAMYFCASIGTENTGELFFGEGSRLTVL.

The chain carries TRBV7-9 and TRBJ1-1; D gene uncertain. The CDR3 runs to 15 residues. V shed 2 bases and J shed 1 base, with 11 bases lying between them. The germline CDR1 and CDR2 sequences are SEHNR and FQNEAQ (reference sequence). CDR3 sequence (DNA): TGTGCCAGCAGCTTAATCCTGCAGGAGAACACTGAAGCTTTCTTT. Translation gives CASSLILQENTEAFF.

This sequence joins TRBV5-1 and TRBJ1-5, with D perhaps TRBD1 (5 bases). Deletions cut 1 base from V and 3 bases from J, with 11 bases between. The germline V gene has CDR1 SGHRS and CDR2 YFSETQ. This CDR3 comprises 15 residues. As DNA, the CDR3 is TGCGCCAGCAGCTTGATACCGGGGCCCAATCAGCCCCAGCATTTT. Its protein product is CASSLIPGPNQPQHF.

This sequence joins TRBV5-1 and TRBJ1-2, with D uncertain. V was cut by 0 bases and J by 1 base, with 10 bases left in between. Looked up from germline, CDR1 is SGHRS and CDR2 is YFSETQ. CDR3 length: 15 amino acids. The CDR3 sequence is CASSLEAGINYGYTF. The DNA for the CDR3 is TGCGCCAGCAGCTTGGAAGCAGGAATTAACTATGGCTACACCTTC.

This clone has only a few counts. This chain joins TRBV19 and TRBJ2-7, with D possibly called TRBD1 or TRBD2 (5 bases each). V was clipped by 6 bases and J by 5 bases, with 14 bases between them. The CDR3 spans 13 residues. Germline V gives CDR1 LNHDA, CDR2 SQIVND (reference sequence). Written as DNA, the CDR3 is TGTGCCAGTAGAAGCTCGGGGCCCCACGAGCAGTACTTC. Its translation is CASRSSGPHEQYF.

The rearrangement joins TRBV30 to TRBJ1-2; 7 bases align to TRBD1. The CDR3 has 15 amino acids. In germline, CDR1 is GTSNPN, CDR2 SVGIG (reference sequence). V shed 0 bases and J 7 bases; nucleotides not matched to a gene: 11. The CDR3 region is CAWSVTTGDVGGYTF. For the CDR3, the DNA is TGTGCCTGGAGTGTGACTACAGGGGACGTCGGTGGCTACACCTTC.

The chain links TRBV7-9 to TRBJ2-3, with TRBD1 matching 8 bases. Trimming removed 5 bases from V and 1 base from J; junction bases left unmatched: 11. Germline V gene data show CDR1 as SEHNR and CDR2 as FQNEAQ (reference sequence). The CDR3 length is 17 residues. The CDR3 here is CASSVTPDRGGTDTQYF. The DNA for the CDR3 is TGTGCCAGCAGCGTCACCCCAGACAGGGGCGGCACAGATACGCAGTATTTT.

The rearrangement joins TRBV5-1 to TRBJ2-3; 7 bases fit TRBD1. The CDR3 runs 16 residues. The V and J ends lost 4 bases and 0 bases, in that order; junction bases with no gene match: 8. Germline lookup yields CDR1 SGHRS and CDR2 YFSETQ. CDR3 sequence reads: CASSRSGGASTDTQYF. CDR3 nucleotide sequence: TGCGCCAGCAGCCGTTCAGGGGGAGCTAGCACAGATACGCAGTATTTT.

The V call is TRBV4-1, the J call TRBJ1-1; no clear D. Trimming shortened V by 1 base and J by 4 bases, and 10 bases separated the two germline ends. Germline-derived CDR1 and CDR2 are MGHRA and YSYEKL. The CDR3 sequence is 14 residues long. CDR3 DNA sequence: TGCGCCAGCAGCCAAGCCGTTTTGGTCACTGAAGCTTTCTTT. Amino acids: CASSQAVLVTEAFF.

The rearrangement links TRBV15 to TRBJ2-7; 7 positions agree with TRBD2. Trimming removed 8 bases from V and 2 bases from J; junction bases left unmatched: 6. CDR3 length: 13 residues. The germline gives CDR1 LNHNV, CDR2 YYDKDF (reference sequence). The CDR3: CATGGSGAYEQYF. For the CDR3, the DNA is TGTGCCACCGGGGGGAGCGGGGCCTACGAGCAGTACTTC.

DNA for the CDR3: TGTGCCAGCTCACCACTCCCGGGTCGGGCCTCTGGGGCCAACGTCCTGACTTTC. It codes for CASSPLPGRASGANVLTF. V is TRBV18 and J is TRBJ2-6; no clear D gene. Germline V gives CDR1 KGHSH, CDR2 LQKENI. CDR3 size: 18 residues. Trimming pared 1 base from V and 0 bases from J, leaving 13 bases between. Variable domain in full (rest from reference TRBV18 and TRBJ2-6): NAGVMQNPRHLVRRRGQEARLRCSPMKGHSHVYWYRQLPEEGLKFMVYLQKENIIDESGMPKERFSAEFPKEGPSILRIQQVVRGDSAAYFCASSPLPGRASGANVLTFGAGSRLTVL.

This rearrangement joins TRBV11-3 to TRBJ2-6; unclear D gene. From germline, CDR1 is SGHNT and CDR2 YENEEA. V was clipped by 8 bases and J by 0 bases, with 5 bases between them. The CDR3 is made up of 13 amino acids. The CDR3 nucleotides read TGTGCCAGCTCGAACTCTGGGGCCAACGTCCTGACTTTC. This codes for CASSNSGANVLTF.

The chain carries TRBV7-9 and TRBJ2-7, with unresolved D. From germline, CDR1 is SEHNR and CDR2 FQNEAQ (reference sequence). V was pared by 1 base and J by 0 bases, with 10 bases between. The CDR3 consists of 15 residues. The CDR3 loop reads CASSLERGSSYEQYF. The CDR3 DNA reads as TGTGCCAGCAGCTTAGAGCGCGGCAGCTCCTACGAGCAGTACTTC.

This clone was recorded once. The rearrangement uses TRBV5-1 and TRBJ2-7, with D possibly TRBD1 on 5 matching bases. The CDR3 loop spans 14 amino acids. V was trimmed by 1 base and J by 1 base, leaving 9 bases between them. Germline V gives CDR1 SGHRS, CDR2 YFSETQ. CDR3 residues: CASSLLGASYEQYF. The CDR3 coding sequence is TGCGCCAGCAGCTTGTTAGGGGCATCCTACGAGCAGTACTTC.

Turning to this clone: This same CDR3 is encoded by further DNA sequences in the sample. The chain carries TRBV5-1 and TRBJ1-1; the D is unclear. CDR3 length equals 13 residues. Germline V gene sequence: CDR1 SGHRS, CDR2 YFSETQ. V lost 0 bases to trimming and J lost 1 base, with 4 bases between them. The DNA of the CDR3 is TGCGCCAGCAGCTTGGTCTCGAACACTGAAGCTTTCTTT. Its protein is CASSLVSNTEAFF. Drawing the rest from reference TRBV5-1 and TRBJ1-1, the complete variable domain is KAGVTQTPRYLIKTRGQQVTLSCSPISGHRSVSWYQQTPGQGLQFLFEYFSETQRNKGNFPGRFSGRQFSNSRSEMNVSTLELGDSALYLCASSLVSNTEAFFGQGTRLTVV.